This T cell receptor (beta chain) came from a study of T cell responses to AZD1222 COVID-19 vaccine. Comments on this clone: What it binds is unknown.

The repertoire was sequenced with immunoSEQ multiplex PCR; TCRdb's copy has only in-frame clones and lacks some. The data show 85,000 to 120,000 clones, more than 85% seen once. CDR3 length: 18 residues. V lost 0 bases to trimming and J lost 5 bases; unmatched junction nucleotides: 15. CDR1 is SGHDN and CDR2 is FVKESK in the germline V gene. Study-wide points: Repertoires were obtained solely post-peak T cell response. Possibly, clonal diversity was underestimated; donors were largely white British and included more females.

J is TRBJ2-7 and V is TRBV14, with 8 bases identical to TRBD2. This clonotype was sampled from an adult in good health. Here the sequenced sample was peripheral blood, taken on day 0 of AZD1222 vaccination. The CDR3 protein is CASSQDITGTSRPNEQYF. CDR3 sequence (DNA): TGTGCCAGCAGCCAAGACATCACCGGGACTAGTCGGCCTAACGAGCAGTACTTC.